This T cell receptor (beta chain) was profiled in a study of T cell changes during pregnancy in multiple sclerosis. This clone was counted once. Method: immunoSEQ multiplex PCR; TCRdb's copy keeps in-frame clones and lacks some. The sample lists under 110,000 clones; around 93% were seen once. With 2 bases removed from V and 0 bases from J, the gap between germline ends came to 13 bases. The CDR3 is 16 residues long. The germline CDR1 and CDR2 sequences are SNHLY and FYNNEI. The sample consisted of peripheral blood, taken after pregnancy. This TCR was sampled from a female donor with multiple sclerosis, enrolled in a pregnancy study. The V and J genes are TRBV2 and TRBJ1-1; possible D gene TRBD1, 6 bases. The DNA of the CDR3 is TGTGCCAGCAGTGAATCCCCGGACAGATTGAACACTGAAGCTTTCTTT. This codes for CASSESPDRLNTEAFF.